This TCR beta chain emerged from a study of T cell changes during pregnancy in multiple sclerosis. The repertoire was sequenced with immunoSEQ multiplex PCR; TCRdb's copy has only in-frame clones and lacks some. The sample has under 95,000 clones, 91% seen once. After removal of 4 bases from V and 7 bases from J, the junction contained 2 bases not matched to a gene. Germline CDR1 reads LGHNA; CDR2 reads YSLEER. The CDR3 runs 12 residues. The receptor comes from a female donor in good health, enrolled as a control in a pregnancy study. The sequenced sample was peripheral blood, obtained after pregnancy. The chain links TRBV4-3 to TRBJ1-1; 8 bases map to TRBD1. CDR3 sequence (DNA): TGCGCCAGCAGCCCGGGACAGGATGAAGCTTTCTTT. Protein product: CASSPGQDEAFF.